These 5 T cell receptor beta chains were all obtained from the same sample, sequenced in a study of blood T cell repertoires in COVID-19. Assay: immunoSEQ multiplex PCR; the TCRdb copy retains only in-frame clones and omits some. The profile covers tens of thousands of clones, with 80% appearing a single time and under 5.5% taken by the ten largest. The material sequenced was peripheral blood. Receptors were obtained from a woman between 65 and 79 years old with acute or convalescent COVID-19.

This clone was seen once. The rearrangement links TRBV7-2 to TRBJ2-3; D ambiguous. The CDR3 is made up of 13 amino acids. The germline V gene has CDR1 SGHTA and CDR2 FQGNSA. V was clipped by 0 bases and J by 5 bases, with 6 bases between them. In DNA, the CDR3 is TGTGCCAGCAGCTTAGCGTGGAGAGATACGCAGTATTTT. This translates into CASSLAWRDTQYF.

This chain joins TRBV6-6 and TRBJ1-2, with 7 nucleotides matching TRBD1. With V trimmed by 6 bases and J by 4 bases, 11 bases remained unmatched. The CDR3 runs 15 residues. In germline, CDR1 is MNHNY, CDR2 SVGAGI (reference sequence). The DNA for the CDR3 is TGTGCCAGCAGCCTAACAACAGGGGACACCTATGGCTACACCTTC. Translating it yields CASSLTTGDTYGYTF.

The chain is built from TRBV2 and TRBJ1-5; TRBD1 aligns across 8 bases. CDR1 and CDR2 from the germline V gene are SNHLY and FYNNEI. Losses at the gene ends were 5 bases for V and 4 bases for J; bases not matched to a gene: 4. The CDR3 covers 14 residues. The CDR3 is CASSQDRVNQPQHF. CDR3 in DNA: TGTGCCAGCAGTCAGGACAGGGTGAATCAGCCCCAGCATTTT.

The chain employs TRBV3-1 (or the pseudogene TRBV3-2) and TRBJ1-3, with 8 bases lining up with TRBD1. With 0 bases clipped from V and 4 bases from J, the junction kept 8 bases outside the gene matches. Germline V lookup: CDR1 LGHDT, CDR2 YNNKEL (reference sequence). The CDR3 consists of 17 residues. The CDR3 nucleotides are TGTGCCAGCAGCCAAGATAAACGGACAGGGTACGGAAACACCATATATTTT. Translated, it gives CASSQDKRTGYGNTIYF.

The chain recombines TRBV29-1 with TRBJ2-3; 12 bases agree with TRBD1. V lost 1 base to trimming and J lost 2 bases; unmatched junction nucleotides: 7. The CDR3 runs to 17 residues. Germline-derived CDR1 and CDR2 are SQVTM and ANQGSEA. The DNA for the CDR3 is TGCAGCGTTGAAGTTTGGGGACAGGGGGCTGCCACAGATACGCAGTATTTT. It encodes CSVEVWGQGAATDTQYF.